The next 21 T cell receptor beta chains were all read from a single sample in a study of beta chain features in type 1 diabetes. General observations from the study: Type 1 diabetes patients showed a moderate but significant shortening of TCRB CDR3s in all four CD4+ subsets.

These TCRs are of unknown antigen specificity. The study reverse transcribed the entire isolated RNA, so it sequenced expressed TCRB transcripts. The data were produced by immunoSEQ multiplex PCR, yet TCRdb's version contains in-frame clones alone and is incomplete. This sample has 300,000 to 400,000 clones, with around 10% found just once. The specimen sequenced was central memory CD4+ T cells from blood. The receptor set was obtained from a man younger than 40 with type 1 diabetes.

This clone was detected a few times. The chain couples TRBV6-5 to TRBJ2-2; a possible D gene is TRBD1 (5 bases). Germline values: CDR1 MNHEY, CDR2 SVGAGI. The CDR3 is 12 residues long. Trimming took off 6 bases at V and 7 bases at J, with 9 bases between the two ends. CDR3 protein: CASRQGDGELFF. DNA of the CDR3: TGTGCCAGCAGGCAGGGTGACGGGGAGCTGTTTTTT.

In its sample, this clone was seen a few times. CDR3 coding DNA: TGTGCCAGCAGCCGCCAAGAGGGAACGAACACCGGGGAGCTGTTTTTT. Translation gives CASSRQEGTNTGELFF. V usage is TRBV5-4 and J usage is TRBJ2-2; D may be TRBD2 (5 bases). Germline CDR1 is SGHNT and CDR2 is YYREEE (reference sequence). Trimming cost V 4 bases and J 0 bases, with 13 bases left between them. The CDR3 length is 16 residues.

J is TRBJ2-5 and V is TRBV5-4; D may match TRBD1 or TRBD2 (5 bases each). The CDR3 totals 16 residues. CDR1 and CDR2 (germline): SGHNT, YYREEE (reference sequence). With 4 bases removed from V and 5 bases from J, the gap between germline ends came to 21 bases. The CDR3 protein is CASSPGGTASRETQYF. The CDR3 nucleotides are TGTGCCAGCAGCCCAGGTGGGACGGCATCACGGGAGACCCAGTACTTC.

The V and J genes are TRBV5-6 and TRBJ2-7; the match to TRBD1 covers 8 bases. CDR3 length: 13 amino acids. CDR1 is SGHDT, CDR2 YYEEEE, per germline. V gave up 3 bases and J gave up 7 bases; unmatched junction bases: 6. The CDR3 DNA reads TGTGCCAGCAGCTCAGGACAGGGAGGTGAGCAGTACTTC. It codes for CASSSGQGGEQYF.

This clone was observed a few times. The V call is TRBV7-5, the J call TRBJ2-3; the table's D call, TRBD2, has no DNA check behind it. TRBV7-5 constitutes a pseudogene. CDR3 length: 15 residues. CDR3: CVRSSLAGSTDTQYF. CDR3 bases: TGTGTCAGAAGCTCTTTAGCGGGCTCCACAGATACGCAGTATTTT.

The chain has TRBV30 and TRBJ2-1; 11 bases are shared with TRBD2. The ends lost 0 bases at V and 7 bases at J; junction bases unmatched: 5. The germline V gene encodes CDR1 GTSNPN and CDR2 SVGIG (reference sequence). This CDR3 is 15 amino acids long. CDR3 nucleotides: TGTGCCTGGAGTGTACTAGCGGGAGTTATTAATGAGCAGTTCTTC. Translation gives CAWSVLAGVINEQFF.

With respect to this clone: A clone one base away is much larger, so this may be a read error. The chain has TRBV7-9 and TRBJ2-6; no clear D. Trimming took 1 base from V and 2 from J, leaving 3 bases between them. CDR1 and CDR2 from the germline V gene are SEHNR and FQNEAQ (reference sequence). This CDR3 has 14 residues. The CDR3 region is CASSLEPGANVLTF. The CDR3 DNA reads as TGTGCCAGCAGCTTAGAGCCTGGGGCCAACGTCCTGACTTTC.

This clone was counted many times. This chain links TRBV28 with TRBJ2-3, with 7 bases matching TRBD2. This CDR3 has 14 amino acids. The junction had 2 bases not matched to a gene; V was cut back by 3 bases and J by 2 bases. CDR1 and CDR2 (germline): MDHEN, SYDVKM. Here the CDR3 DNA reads TGTGCCAGCAGTTTCCGGGACTACACAGATACGCAGTATTTT. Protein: CASSFRDYTDTQYF.

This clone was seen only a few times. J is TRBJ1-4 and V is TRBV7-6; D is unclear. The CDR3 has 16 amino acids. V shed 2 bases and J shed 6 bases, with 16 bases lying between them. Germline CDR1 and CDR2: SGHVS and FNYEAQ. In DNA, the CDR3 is TGTGCCAGCAGCTTAATCGGCGGGCAGTTTGATGAAAAACTGTTTTTT. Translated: CASSLIGGQFDEKLFF.

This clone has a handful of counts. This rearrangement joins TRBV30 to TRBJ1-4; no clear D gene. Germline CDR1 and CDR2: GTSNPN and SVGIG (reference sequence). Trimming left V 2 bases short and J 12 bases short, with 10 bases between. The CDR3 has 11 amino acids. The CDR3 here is CAWSSEVELFF. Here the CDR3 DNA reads TGTGCCTGGAGTTCCGAGGTAGAACTGTTTTTT.

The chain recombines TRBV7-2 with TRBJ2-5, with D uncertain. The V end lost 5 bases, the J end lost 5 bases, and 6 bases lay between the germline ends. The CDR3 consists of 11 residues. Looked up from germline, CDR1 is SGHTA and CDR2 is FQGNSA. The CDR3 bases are TGTGCCAGCAGCGAGCTGGAGACCCAGTACTTC. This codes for CASSELETQYF.

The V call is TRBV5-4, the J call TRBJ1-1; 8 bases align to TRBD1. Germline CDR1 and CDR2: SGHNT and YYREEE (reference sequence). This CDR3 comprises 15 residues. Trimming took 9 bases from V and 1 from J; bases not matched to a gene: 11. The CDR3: CATSHFDRGNTEAFF. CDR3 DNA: TGTGCCACCTCCCATTTTGACAGGGGGAACACTGAAGCTTTCTTT.

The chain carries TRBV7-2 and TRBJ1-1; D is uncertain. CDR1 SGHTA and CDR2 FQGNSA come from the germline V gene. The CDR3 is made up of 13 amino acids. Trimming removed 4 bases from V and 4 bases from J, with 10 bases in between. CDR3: CASSSYSGTEAFF. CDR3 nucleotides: TGTGCCAGCAGCTCTTACAGCGGCACTGAAGCTTTCTTT.

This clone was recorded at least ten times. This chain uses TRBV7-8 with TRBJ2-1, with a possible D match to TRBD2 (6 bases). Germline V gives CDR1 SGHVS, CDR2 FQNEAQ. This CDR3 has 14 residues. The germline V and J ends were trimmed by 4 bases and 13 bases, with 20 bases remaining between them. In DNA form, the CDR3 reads TGTGCCAGCAGCTCACACGGAAAGGGGACTTACCAGTTCTTC. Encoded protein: CASSSHGKGTYQFF.

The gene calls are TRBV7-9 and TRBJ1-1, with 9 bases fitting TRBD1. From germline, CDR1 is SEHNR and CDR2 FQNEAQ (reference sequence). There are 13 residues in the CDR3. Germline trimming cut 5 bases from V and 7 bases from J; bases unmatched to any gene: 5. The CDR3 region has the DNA TGTGCCAGCAGCCGAAGGGACAGGGATGAAGCTTTCTTT. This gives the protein CASSRRDRDEAFF.

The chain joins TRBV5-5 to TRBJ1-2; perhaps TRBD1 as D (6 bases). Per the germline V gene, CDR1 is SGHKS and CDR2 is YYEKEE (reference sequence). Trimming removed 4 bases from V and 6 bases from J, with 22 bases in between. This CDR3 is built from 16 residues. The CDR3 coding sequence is TGTGCCAGCAGCCCCCCTCTTAGACAGGCCCATCATGGCTACACCTTC. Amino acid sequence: CASSPPLRQAHHGYTF.

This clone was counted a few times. The CDR3 DNA follows: TGCGCCAGCAGCCTGGACAGGTGGGGCTACACCTTC. Its translation is CASSLDRWGYTF. The chain combines TRBV4-3 with TRBJ1-2; 7 positions agree with TRBD1. The CDR3 consists of 12 residues. Per the germline V gene, CDR1 is LGHNA and CDR2 is YSLEER. Germline trimming cut 4 bases from V and 8 bases from J; bases unmatched to any gene: 4.

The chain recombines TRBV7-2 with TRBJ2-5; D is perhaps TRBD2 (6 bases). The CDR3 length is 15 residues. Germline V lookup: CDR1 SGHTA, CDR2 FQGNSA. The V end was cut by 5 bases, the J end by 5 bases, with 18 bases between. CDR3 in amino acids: CASSISGLDRETQYF. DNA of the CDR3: TGTGCCAGCAGCATTTCGGGACTGGATCGGGAGACCCAGTACTTC.

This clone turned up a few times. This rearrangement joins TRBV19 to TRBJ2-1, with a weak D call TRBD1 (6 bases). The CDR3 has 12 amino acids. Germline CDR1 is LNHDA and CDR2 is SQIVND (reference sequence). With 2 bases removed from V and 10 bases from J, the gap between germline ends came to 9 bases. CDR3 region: CASSIQGNEQFF. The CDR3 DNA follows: TGTGCCAGTAGTATACAGGGGAACGAGCAGTTCTTC. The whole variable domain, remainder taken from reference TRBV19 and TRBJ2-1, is DGGITQSPKYLFRKEGQNVTLSCEQNLNHDAMYWYRQDPGQGLRLIYYSQIVNDFQKGDIAEGYSVSREKKESFPLTVTSAQKNPTAFYLCASSIQGNEQFFGPGTRLTVL.

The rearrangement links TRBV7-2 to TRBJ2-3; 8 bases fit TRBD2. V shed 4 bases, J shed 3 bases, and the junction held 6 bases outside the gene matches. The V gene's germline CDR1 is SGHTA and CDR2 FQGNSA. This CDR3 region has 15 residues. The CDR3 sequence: CASSSHGGRTDTQYF. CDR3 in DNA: TGTGCCAGCAGCTCACACGGCGGGAGGACAGATACGCAGTATTTT.

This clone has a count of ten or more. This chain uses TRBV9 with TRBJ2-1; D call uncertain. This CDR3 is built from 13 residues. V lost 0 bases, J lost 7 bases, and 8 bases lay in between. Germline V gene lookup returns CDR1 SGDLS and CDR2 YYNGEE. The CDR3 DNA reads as TGTGCCAGCAGCGTAGGATTCGGGAATGAGCAGTTCTTC. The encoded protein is CASSVGFGNEQFF.